These 30 T cell receptor beta chains share one sample of origin, sequenced in a study of beta chain features in type 1 diabetes. These receptors' antigens are unknown. The sequenced template was cDNA made from the entire isolated RNA. Repertoires were generated with immunoSEQ multiplex PCR, while TCRdb's copy carries only in-frame clones and drops some. The sample lists about 340,000 clones; about 13% were seen once. Overall study findings and caveats: Moderately but significantly shorter TCRB CDR3s were found in Type 1 diabetes patients in all four CD4+ subsets.

Sample: naive CD4+ T cells from blood. The source of these receptors is a woman between 18 and 30 years old with type 1 diabetes.

This clone was counted only a few times. In nucleotides, the CDR3 is TGTGCCAGCAGTTTACAGGGGGCCCGAGAGCAGTACTTC. It is translated as CASSLQGAREQYF. V gene TRBV6-5 combines with J gene TRBJ2-7; 9 nucleotides align to TRBD1. V gave up 4 bases and J gave up 7 bases; unmatched junction bases: 5. CDR1 MNHEY and CDR2 SVGAGI come from the germline V gene. CDR3 length: 13 residues.

The V and J genes are TRBV10-3 and TRBJ1-1; 7 bases line up with TRBD1. CDR1 is ENHRY, CDR2 SYGVKD, per germline. V trimming: 5 bases; J trimming: 3 bases; junction bases outside the gene matches: 6. This CDR3 contains 14 residues. Here the CDR3 DNA reads TGTGCCATCAGTACAGGGGTAGCATACACTGAAGCTTTCTTT. Translation gives CAISTGVAYTEAFF.

This clone has just a few counts. V and J are TRBV29-1 and TRBJ1-2, with D uncertain. The CDR3 covers 18 residues. Germline loops: CDR1 SQVTM, CDR2 ANQGSEA. V lost 7 bases to trimming and J lost 3 bases, with 30 bases between them. CDR3 in DNA: TGCAGCGCGCGAGGAGATTCAACGCGGGATAAAAATTACTATGGCTACACCTTC. It codes for CSARGDSTRDKNYYGYTF.

The chain combines TRBV6-1 with TRBJ1-5, with TRBD1 as a possible D gene (5 bases). Germline assignment: CDR1 MNHNS and CDR2 SASEGT. Trimming left V 2 bases short and J 4 bases short, with 12 bases between. The CDR3 has 15 amino acids. The CDR3 sequence: CASSESGTVNQPQHF. The CDR3 coding sequence is TGTGCCAGCAGTGAAAGCGGGACGGTAAATCAGCCCCAGCATTTT.

In its sample, this clone was seen a few times. CDR3 DNA sequence: TGTGCCTGGGGGACTAGCGGGCGCCCCGGCGTGGAGACCCAGTACTTC. This encodes CAWGTSGRPGVETQYF. The chain carries TRBV30 and TRBJ2-5; 12 bases align to TRBD2. The junction had 12 bases not matched to a gene; V was cut back by 5 bases and J by 5 bases. The CDR3 runs to 16 residues. The germline CDR1 and CDR2 sequences are GTSNPN and SVGIG (reference sequence). The entire variable domain, with the rest obtained from reference TRBV30 and TRBJ2-5, is as follows: SQTIHQWPATLVQPVGSPLSLECTVEGTSNPNLYWYRQAAGRGLQLLFYSVGIGQISSEVPQNLSASRPQDRQFILSSKKLLLSDSGFYLCAWGTSGRPGVETQYFGPGTRLLVL.

This clone was picked up a small number of times. V and J are TRBV5-4 and TRBJ2-1, with 7 bases aligning to TRBD2. CDR1 SGHNT and CDR2 YYREEE come from the germline V gene (reference sequence). The CDR3 totals 14 residues. V gave up 1 base and J gave up 7 bases; unmatched junction bases: 5. The CDR3 loop is CASSLPGLWNEQFF. The CDR3 coding sequence is TGTGCCAGCAGCTTGCCGGGACTATGGAATGAGCAGTTCTTC.

In DNA, the CDR3 is TGTGCCAGCAGGGCTGAAGCGCAGGGTTCCGGGGAGCTGTTTTTT. Amino acid sequence: CASRAEAQGSGELFF. The chain recombines TRBV6-6 with TRBJ2-2, with a possible D match to TRBD1 (5 bases). This CDR3 is built from 15 residues. With 6 bases removed from V and 6 bases from J, the gap between germline ends came to 17 bases. Per germline, CDR1 MNHNY and CDR2 SVGAGI (reference sequence).

The chain is built from TRBV7-2 and TRBJ2-5, with TRBD1 identical over 9 bases. CDR3 size: 15 residues. In germline, CDR1 is SGHTA, CDR2 FQGNSA. Unmatched junction bases numbered 6, after V lost 2 bases and J lost 5 bases. CDR3 DNA: TGTGCCAGCAGCTTAAGCCTTGGACAGGGGGAGACCCAGTACTTC. As protein: CASSLSLGQGETQYF.

This clone was found a few times. The CDR3 region has the DNA TGTGCCAGCAAAGGGAGCTCTGGAAACACCATATATTTT. Protein sequence: CASKGSSGNTIYF. The chain is built from TRBV6-5 and TRBJ1-3; D gene ambiguous. Trimming removed 7 bases from V and 0 bases from J, with 7 bases in between. The CDR3 loop spans 13 amino acids. Germline CDR1 and CDR2: MNHEY and SVGAGI.

This clone has just a few counts. V gene TRBV6-1 combines with J gene TRBJ2-5; 7 bases match TRBD1. After removal of 4 bases from V and 2 bases from J, the junction contained 10 bases not matched to a gene. This CDR3 has 16 amino acids. The germline gives CDR1 MNHNS, CDR2 SASEGT. CDR3 sequence (DNA): TGTGCCAGCAGTGTACTCCTCGGGACAGCTCAAGAGACCCAGTACTTC. This translates into CASSVLLGTAQETQYF.

The chain links TRBV7-9 to TRBJ1-1, with 11 bases identical to TRBD1. The length of the CDR3 is 15 residues. V trimming: 4 bases; J trimming: 10 bases; junction bases outside the gene matches: 11. Germline CDR1 and CDR2: SEHNR and FQNEAQ (reference sequence). DNA for the CDR3: TGTGCCAGCAGCTCCTACGGGACAGGGGGTTCAGGAGCTTTCTTT. Amino acid sequence: CASSSYGTGGSGAFF.

The rearrangement links TRBV5-1 to TRBJ2-5; 9 bases are shared with TRBD1. CDR1 is SGHRS, CDR2 YFSETQ, per germline. Trimming removed 1 base from V and 2 bases from J; junction bases left unmatched: 3. CDR3 length equals 15 residues. The CDR3 is CASSLLGTGQETQYF. CDR3 bases: TGCGCCAGCAGCTTGTTGGGGACAGGGCAAGAGACCCAGTACTTC.

This clone was picked up a small number of times. This chain links TRBV29-1 with TRBJ2-3, with D unclear. The V end lost 6 bases, the J end lost 2 bases, and 9 bases lay between the germline ends. The CDR3 length is 12 residues. The germline CDR1 and CDR2 sequences are SQVTM and ANQGSEA. CDR3 amino acids: CSVGEYTDTQYF. In DNA form, the CDR3 reads TGCAGCGTCGGAGAATACACAGATACGCAGTATTTT.

The chain is built from TRBV28 and TRBJ2-6, with D possibly being TRBD2 (6 bases). With 3 bases removed from V and 4 bases from J, the gap between germline ends came to 16 bases. CDR3 size: 17 residues. Germline V CDR1 and CDR2: MDHEN, SYDVKM. The CDR3 is CASSFAGSKSGANVLTF. In DNA form, the CDR3 reads TGTGCCAGCAGTTTTGCCGGGAGTAAATCCGGGGCCAACGTCCTGACTTTC.

This chain connects TRBV5-8 to TRBJ2-7, with a weak D call TRBD2 (6 bases). Between the trimmed V and J ends, which lost 0 bases and 6 bases, there was a span of 19 bases. Looked up from germline, CDR1 is SGHTS and CDR2 is YDEGEE. The CDR3 contains 16 residues. The CDR3, as DNA: TGTGCCAGCAGCTTGGTATGGAAAGCGGGTGAGGGCGAGCAGTACTTC. It specifies CASSLVWKAGEGEQYF. The full variable domain, its missing parts supplied by reference TRBV5-8 and TRBJ2-7, is EAGVTQSPTHLIKTRGQQATLRCSPISGHTSVYWYQQALGLGLQFLLWYDEGEERNRGNFPPRFSGRQFPNYSSELNVNALELEDSALYLCASSLVWKAGEGEQYFGPGTRLTVT.

A few counts support this clone. V and J are TRBV19 and TRBJ2-2; TRBD1 matches 7 bases. J was trimmed by 9 bases and V by 6 bases; bases with no gene match: 7. The CDR3 has 13 residues. CDR1 LNHDA and CDR2 SQIVND come from the germline V gene (reference sequence). The CDR3 reads CASRGEQGWELFF. The DNA of the CDR3 is TGTGCCAGTAGAGGGGAACAGGGGTGGGAGCTGTTTTTT.

The chain uses TRBV28 and TRBJ2-7, with a weak D call TRBD2 (6 bases). Looked up from germline, CDR1 is MDHEN and CDR2 is SYDVKM. Trimming stripped 2 bases from V and 3 bases from J, with 17 bases between. The CDR3 loop spans 16 amino acids. The CDR3: CASSLPLGSGSYEQYF. Here the CDR3 DNA reads TGTGCCAGCAGTTTACCCCTTGGTAGCGGCAGCTACGAGCAGTACTTC.

This chain links TRBV4-2 with TRBJ2-1; 7 bases are shared with TRBD2. The CDR3 totals 17 residues. CDR1 is LGHNA and CDR2 is YNFKEQ in the germline V gene. The V segment lost 6 bases and the J segment 5 bases; nucleotides outside the gene matches: 16. For the CDR3, the DNA is TGTGCCAGCAGGGACACCAGAGCGGCGAGCGGGAACAATGAGCAGTTCTTC. It is translated as CASRDTRAASGNNEQFF.

V is TRBV14 and J is TRBJ2-5; no clear D gene. This CDR3 is built from 15 residues. The V end lost 1 base, the J end lost 2 bases, and 11 bases lay between the germline ends. CDR1 and CDR2 from the germline V gene are SGHDN and FVKESK. In DNA form, the CDR3 reads TGTGCCAGCAGCCAAGCTTGGCTGAAACAAGAGACCCAGTACTTC. It codes for CASSQAWLKQETQYF.

The chain recombines TRBV5-1 with TRBJ2-1, with 10 bases lining up with TRBD2. With 6 bases clipped from V and 6 bases from J, the junction kept 9 bases outside the gene matches. Germline CDR1 is SGHRS and CDR2 is YFSETQ. This CDR3 is built from 15 residues. CDR3: CASIPLAGVPNEQFF. The CDR3 region has the DNA TGCGCCAGCATCCCCCTAGCGGGAGTCCCCAATGAGCAGTTCTTC.

The J gene is TRBJ2-2, the V gene TRBV29-1, with TRBD1 as a possible D gene (5 bases). Germline assignment: CDR1 SQVTM and CDR2 ANQGSEA. The CDR3 contains 12 residues. The V end lost 4 bases, the J end lost 8 bases, and 11 bases lay between the germline ends. The CDR3 coding sequence is TGCAGCGTTGGCCCAGGGCCTGGGGAGCTGTTTTTT. Translated, it gives CSVGPGPGELFF.

A few counts support this clone. This sequence joins TRBV27 and TRBJ2-1, with TRBD2 identical over 10 bases. CDR3 length equals 15 residues. The germline CDR1 and CDR2 sequences are MNHEY and SMNVEV (reference sequence). The trim removed 0 bases at V and 8 bases at J, leaving 4 bases unmatched. For the CDR3, the DNA is TGTGCCAGCAGTTTATCGCCTAGCGGGAGTCATGAGCAGTTCTTC. This translates into CASSLSPSGSHEQFF.

Here the CDR3 reads CASSSRLDGGRTDTQYF. CDR3 DNA: TGTGCCAGCAGCTCAAGGTTGGACGGGGGGCGCACAGATACGCAGTATTTT. V and J are TRBV7-2 and TRBJ2-3; a weak D match, TRBD2 (7 bases). The CDR3 runs to 17 residues. Trimming removed 4 bases at V and 1 base at J, with 18 bases between. Germline values: CDR1 SGHTA, CDR2 FQGNSA.

V and J are TRBV30 and TRBJ2-4, with D perhaps TRBD2 (5 bases). The CDR3 is 15 amino acids. Trimming took 4 bases from V and 0 from J, leaving 13 bases between them. The germline CDR1 and CDR2 sequences are GTSNPN and SVGIG (reference sequence). CDR3 residues: CAWTLGRLAKNIQYF. The DNA of the CDR3 is TGTGCCTGGACCCTGGGGAGACTAGCCAAAAACATTCAGTACTTC.

The chain employs TRBV18 and TRBJ1-1; no firm D call. Trimming removed 3 bases from V and 1 base from J, with 6 bases in between. The CDR3 contains 13 residues. Germline V CDR1 and CDR2: KGHSH, LQKENI. CDR3 in amino acids: CASSPLENTEAFF. In nucleotides, the CDR3 is TGTGCCAGCTCACCTCTAGAGAACACTGAAGCTTTCTTT.

V usage is TRBV28 and J usage is TRBJ2-7, with D perhaps TRBD1 (5 bases). There are 13 residues in the CDR3. In germline, CDR1 is MDHEN, CDR2 SYDVKM. The V gene lost 7 bases and the J gene lost 0 bases, with 10 bases spanning the gap. The CDR3 loop reads CASIDRSSYEQYF. The CDR3 DNA reads as TGTGCCAGCATCGACAGAAGCTCCTACGAGCAGTACTTC.

This clone was detected a few times. The V and J genes are TRBV7-2 and TRBJ2-5; 8 bases align to TRBD1. V dropped 4 bases and J dropped 5; count of bases not matched to a gene: 12. Germline values: CDR1 SGHTA, CDR2 FQGNSA. This CDR3 is 16 amino acids long. The CDR3 protein is CASSSTRTGLRETQYF. The CDR3 bases are TGTGCCAGCAGCTCAACTCGGACAGGGCTTAGGGAGACCCAGTACTTC.

This clone was recorded a few times. The chain recombines TRBV28 with TRBJ2-3; D gene ambiguous. The CDR3 sequence is 13 residues long. The germline V gene has CDR1 MDHEN and CDR2 SYDVKM. Trimming left V 5 bases short and J 2 bases short, with 8 bases between. This CDR3 is CASSKLPTDTQYF. The CDR3 DNA is TGTGCCAGCAGTAAGCTACCCACAGATACGCAGTATTTT.

The chain links TRBV6-1 to TRBJ1-1; the D is unclear. Looked up from germline, CDR1 is MNHNS and CDR2 is SASEGT. With 2 bases removed from V and 5 bases from J, the gap between germline ends came to 6 bases. This CDR3 spans 12 amino acids. The CDR3 DNA reads TGTGCCAGCAGTGAAAAATTAACTGAAGCTTTCTTT. Its protein product is CASSEKLTEAFF.

The chain is built from TRBV18 and TRBJ2-5, with a weak D call TRBD2 (6 bases). Trimming cost V 2 bases and J 3 bases, with 19 bases left between them. Germline V lookup: CDR1 KGHSH, CDR2 LQKENI. The CDR3 totals 17 residues. The CDR3 loop reads CASSPGWREVGEETQYF. For the CDR3, the DNA is TGTGCCAGCTCACCAGGCTGGCGGGAAGTTGGCGAAGAGACCCAGTACTTC.